This passage covers 13 T cell receptor beta chains from one sample sequenced in a study of graft-versus-host responses after intestinal transplantation. The table came from immunoSEQ multiplex PCR; TCRdb's copy has only in-frame clones and leaves some out. This sample has just under 85,000 clones, with 80% to 95% found just once. The antigens of these receptors remain unknown. Sequenced material: unstimulated CD8+ T cells sorted from spleen or lymph node cells, taken before transplant. Receptors originate from a human donor who was the organ donor for an intestinal transplant.

The chain uses TRBV7-6 and TRBJ1-1; D gene ambiguous. Germline CDR1 and CDR2: SGHVS and FNYEAQ. The V gene lost 11 bases and the J gene lost 0 bases, with 16 bases spanning the gap. The CDR3 consists of 14 residues. The CDR3 nucleotides are TGTGCCCTTATAAAGGCAGACCTGAACACTGAAGCTTTCTTT. It yields the protein CALIKADLNTEAFF.

This clone appeared a few times. The chain employs TRBV5-1 and TRBJ1-1; 12 bases are a match to TRBD1. The CDR3 contains 17 residues. Germline V gene sequence: CDR1 SGHRS, CDR2 YFSETQ. V shed 4 bases, J shed 2 bases, and the junction held 9 bases outside the gene matches. Written as DNA, the CDR3 is TGCGCCAGCAGCCCCGGGACAGGGGGCGCGGTAAACACTGAAGCTTTCTTT. Translation gives CASSPGTGGAVNTEAFF.

The chain joins TRBV5-5 to TRBJ1-1; D uncertain. The V end lost 2 bases, the J end lost 6 bases, and 11 bases lay between the germline ends. The CDR3 loop spans 13 amino acids. Germline lookup yields CDR1 SGHKS and CDR2 YYEKEE (reference sequence). The CDR3 nucleotides are TGTGCCAGCAGCTTCGCGGGAGAGGCTGAAGCTTTCTTT. It codes for CASSFAGEAEAFF.

J is TRBJ2-5 and V is TRBV6-5; 8 positions match TRBD1. This CDR3 spans 13 amino acids. Germline loops: CDR1 MNHEY, CDR2 SVGAGI. After removal of 6 bases from V and 7 bases from J, the junction contained 7 bases not matched to a gene. The CDR3 here is CASRPQGVGTQYF. The CDR3 region has the DNA TGTGCCAGCAGACCACAGGGGGTCGGGACCCAGTACTTC.

The chain carries TRBV19 and TRBJ1-1, with D unclear. V shed 3 bases and J shed 4 bases, with 9 bases lying between them. The CDR3 loop spans 13 amino acids. Per germline, CDR1 LNHDA and CDR2 SQIVND (reference sequence). CDR3 region: CASSMSWGTEAFF. CDR3 sequence (DNA): TGTGCCAGTAGTATGAGCTGGGGCACTGAAGCTTTCTTT.

Comment on this clone: Relative to the germline gene, one junction end is altered; a read error may explain this. J is TRBJ2-2 and V is TRBV2; no definite D call. Per germline, CDR1 SNHLY and CDR2 FYNNEI. The CDR3 sequence is 16 residues long. CDR3 nucleotide sequence: TGTGCCAACAGTGACTCAGGTGGTTTGGACACCGGGGAGCTGTTTTTT. Encoded protein: CANSDSGGLDTGELFF. Combining the CDR3 with reference TRBV2 and TRBJ2-2 gives the whole variable domain EPEVTQTPSHQVTQMGQEVILRCVPISNHLYFYWYRQILGQKVEFLVSFYNNEISEKSEIFDDQFSVERPDGSNFTLKIRSTKLEDSAMYFCANSDSGGLDTGELFFGEGSRLTVL.

This chain connects TRBV7-9 to TRBJ2-1; TRBD2 agrees at 11 bases. This CDR3 comprises 18 residues. Per germline, CDR1 SEHNR and CDR2 FQNEAQ (reference sequence). After removal of 1 base from V and 3 bases from J, the junction contained 8 bases not matched to a gene. The CDR3 coding sequence is TGTGCCAGCAGCTTAGTCGTGGGCGGACTAGCGGGCTACAATGAGCAGTTCTTC. Protein: CASSLVVGGLAGYNEQFF. The whole variable domain, remainder taken from reference TRBV7-9 and TRBJ2-1, is DTGVSQNPRHKITKRGQNVTFRCDPISEHNRLYWYRQTLGQGPEFLTYFQNEAQLEKSRLLSDRFSAERPKGSFSTLEIQRTEQGDSAMYLCASSLVVGGLAGYNEQFFGPGTRLTVL.

V is TRBV7-2 and J is TRBJ2-3; D is uncertain. V was clipped by 3 bases and J by 2 bases, with 15 bases between them. Germline V gene data show CDR1 as SGHTA and CDR2 as FQGNSA. This CDR3 comprises 16 residues. The CDR3 here is CASSFSGPDFTDTQYF. DNA of the CDR3: TGTGCCAGCAGCTTTTCGGGCCCAGACTTCACAGATACGCAGTATTTT. Filled out from reference TRBV7-2 and TRBJ2-3, the complete variable domain reads GAGVSQSPSNKVTEKGKDVELRCDPISGHTALYWYRQSLGQGLEFLIYFQGNSAPDKSGLPSDRFSAERTGGSVSTLTIQRTQQEDSAVYLCASSFSGPDFTDTQYFGPGTRLTVL.

The chain has TRBV9 and TRBJ2-3; TRBD2 matches at 8 bases. This CDR3 has 15 amino acids. Trimming removed 4 bases from V and 3 bases from J; junction bases left unmatched: 7. The V gene's germline CDR1 is SGDLS and CDR2 YYNGEE. CDR3 region: CASSQLAGETDTQYF. CDR3 coding DNA: TGTGCCAGCAGCCAGCTAGCGGGTGAAACAGATACGCAGTATTTT. Together with reference TRBV9 and TRBJ2-3, the CDR3 gives the full variable domain: DSGVTQTPKHLITATGQRVTLRCSPRSGDLSVYWYQQSLDQGLQFLIQYYNGEERAKGNILERFSAQQFPDLHSELNLSSLELGDSALYFCASSQLAGETDTQYFGPGTRLTVL.

This rearrangement joins TRBV2 to TRBJ2-7, with no clear D. CDR3 length: 13 residues. Germline CDR1 is SNHLY and CDR2 is FYNNEI. The ends were cut back, 7 bases at V and 2 bases at J, with 12 bases in the middle. In DNA form, the CDR3 reads TGTGCCAGCACACACCGGACGACCTACGAGCAGTACTTC. Translation gives CASTHRTTYEQYF.

This clone has only a few counts. This CDR3 reads CASSPGTYTQYF. DNA of the CDR3: TGTGCCAGCAGCCCCGGGACTTATACGCAGTATTTT. This sequence joins TRBV28 and TRBJ2-3; D might be TRBD2 (6 bases). Germline V gene data show CDR1 as MDHEN and CDR2 as SYDVKM. The CDR3 loop spans 12 amino acids. The V gene lost 6 bases and the J gene lost 7 bases, with 11 bases spanning the gap. The complete variable domain, with remaining parts taken from reference TRBV28 and TRBJ2-3, reads DVKVTQSSRYLVKRTGEKVFLECVQDMDHENMFWYRQDPGLGLRLIYFSYDVKMKEKGDIPEGYSVSREKKERFSLILESASTNQTSMYLCASSPGTYTQYFGPGTRLTVL.

This chain connects TRBV4-1 to TRBJ1-1, with 8 bases that match TRBD1. This CDR3 has 14 residues. J gave up 5 bases and V 3 bases, and 5 bases lay outside the gene matches. The germline V gene has CDR1 MGHRA and CDR2 YSYEKL. CDR3 sequence (DNA): TGCGCCAGCAGCCAGCCAGGGGGCGAAACTGAAGCTTTCTTT. Amino acids: CASSQPGGETEAFF.

This chain links TRBV19 with TRBJ2-4; 9 bases agree with TRBD1. Per the germline V gene, CDR1 is LNHDA and CDR2 is SQIVND (reference sequence). The length of the CDR3 is 19 residues. The V segment lost 1 base and the J segment 3 bases; nucleotides outside the gene matches: 13. In nucleotides, the CDR3 is TGTGCCAGTAGTATAGTTTTCGCGAGGACAGGGGTTGACAAAAACATTCAGTACTTC. Amino acids: CASSIVFARTGVDKNIQYF.